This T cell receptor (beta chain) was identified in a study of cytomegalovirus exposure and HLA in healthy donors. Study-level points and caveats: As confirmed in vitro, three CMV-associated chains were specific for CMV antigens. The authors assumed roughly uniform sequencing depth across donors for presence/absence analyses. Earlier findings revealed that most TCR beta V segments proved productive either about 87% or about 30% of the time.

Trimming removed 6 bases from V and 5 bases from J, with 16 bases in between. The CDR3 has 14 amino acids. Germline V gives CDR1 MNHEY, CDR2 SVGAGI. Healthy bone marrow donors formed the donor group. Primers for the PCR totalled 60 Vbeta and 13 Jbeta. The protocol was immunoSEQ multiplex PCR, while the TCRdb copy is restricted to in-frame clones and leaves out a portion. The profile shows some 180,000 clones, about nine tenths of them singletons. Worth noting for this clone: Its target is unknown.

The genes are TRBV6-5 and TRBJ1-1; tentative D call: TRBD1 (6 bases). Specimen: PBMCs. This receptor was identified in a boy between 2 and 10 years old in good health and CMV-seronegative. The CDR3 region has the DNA TGTGCCAGCAGGTTCCGGGGGGCCTTGACTGAAGCTTTCTTT. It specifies CASRFRGALTEAFF.